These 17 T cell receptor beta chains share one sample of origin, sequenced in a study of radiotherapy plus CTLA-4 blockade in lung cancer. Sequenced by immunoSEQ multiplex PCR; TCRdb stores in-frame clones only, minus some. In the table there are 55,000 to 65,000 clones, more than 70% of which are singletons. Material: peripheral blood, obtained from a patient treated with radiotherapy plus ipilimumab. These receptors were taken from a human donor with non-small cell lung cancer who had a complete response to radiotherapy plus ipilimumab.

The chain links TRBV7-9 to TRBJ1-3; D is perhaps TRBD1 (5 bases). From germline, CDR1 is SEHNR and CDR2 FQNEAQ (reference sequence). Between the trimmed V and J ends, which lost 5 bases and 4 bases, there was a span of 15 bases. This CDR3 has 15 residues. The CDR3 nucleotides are TGTGCCAGCAGCCTGACGGCTCAGGGAGGAAACACCATATATTTT. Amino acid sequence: CASSLTAQGGNTIYF.

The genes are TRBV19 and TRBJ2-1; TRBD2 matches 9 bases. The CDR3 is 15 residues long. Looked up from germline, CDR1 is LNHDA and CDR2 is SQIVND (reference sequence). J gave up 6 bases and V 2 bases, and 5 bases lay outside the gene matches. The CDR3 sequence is CASSILAGAGNEQFF. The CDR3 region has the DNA TGTGCCAGTAGTATATTAGCGGGAGCCGGCAATGAGCAGTTCTTC. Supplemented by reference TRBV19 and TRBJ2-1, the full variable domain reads DGGITQSPKYLFRKEGQNVTLSCEQNLNHDAMYWYRQDPGQGLRLIYYSQIVNDFQKGDIAEGYSVSREKKESFPLTVTSAQKNPTAFYLCASSILAGAGNEQFFGPGTRLTVL.

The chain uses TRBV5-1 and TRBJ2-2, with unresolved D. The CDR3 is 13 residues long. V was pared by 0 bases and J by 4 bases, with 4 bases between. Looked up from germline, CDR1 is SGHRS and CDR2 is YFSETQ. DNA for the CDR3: TGCGCCAGCAGCTTGGTACTCACCGGGGAGCTGTTTTTT. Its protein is CASSLVLTGELFF.

The DNA of the CDR3 is TGTGCCAGCAGCTTAGGAATTGGCGGGAGATCGTACGAGCAGTACTTC. Translation: CASSLGIGGRSYEQYF. This chain joins TRBV11-3 and TRBJ2-7, with 7 bases matching TRBD2. Germline loops: CDR1 SGHNT, CDR2 YENEEA. The CDR3 runs to 16 residues. J lost 4 bases, V lost 1 base, and 10 bases had no gene match.

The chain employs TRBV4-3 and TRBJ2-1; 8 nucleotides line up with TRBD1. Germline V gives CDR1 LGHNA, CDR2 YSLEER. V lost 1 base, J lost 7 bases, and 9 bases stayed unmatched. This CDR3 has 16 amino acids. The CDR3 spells CASSQVSLTGVNEQFF. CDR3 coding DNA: TGCGCCAGCAGCCAAGTATCTTTGACAGGGGTGAATGAGCAGTTCTTC.

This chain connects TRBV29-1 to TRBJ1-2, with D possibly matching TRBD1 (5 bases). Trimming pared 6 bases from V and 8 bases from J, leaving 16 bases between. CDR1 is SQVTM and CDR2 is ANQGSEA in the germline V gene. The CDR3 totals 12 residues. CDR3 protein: CSVGGAAGGYTF. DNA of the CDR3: TGCAGCGTCGGAGGGGCCGCGGGGGGCTACACCTTC.

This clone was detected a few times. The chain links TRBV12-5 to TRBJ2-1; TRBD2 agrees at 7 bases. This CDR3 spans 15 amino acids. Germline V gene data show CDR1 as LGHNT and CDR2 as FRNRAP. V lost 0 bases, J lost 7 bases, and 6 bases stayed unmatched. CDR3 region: CASGLVQERGNEQFF. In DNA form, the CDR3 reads TGTGCTAGTGGTTTGGTACAGGAGCGGGGTAATGAGCAGTTCTTC.

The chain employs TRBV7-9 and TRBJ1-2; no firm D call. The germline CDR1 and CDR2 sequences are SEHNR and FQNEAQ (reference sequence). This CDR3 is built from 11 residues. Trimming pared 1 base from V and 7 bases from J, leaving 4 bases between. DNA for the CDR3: TGTGCCAGCAGCTTAGATCTTGGCTACACCTTC. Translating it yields CASSLDLGYTF.

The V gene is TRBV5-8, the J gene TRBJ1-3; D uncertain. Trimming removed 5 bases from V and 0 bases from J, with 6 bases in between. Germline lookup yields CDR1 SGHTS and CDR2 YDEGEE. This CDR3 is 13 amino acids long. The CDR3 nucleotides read TGTGCCAGCAGGTACAGCTCTGGAAACACCATATATTTT. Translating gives CASRYSSGNTIYF.

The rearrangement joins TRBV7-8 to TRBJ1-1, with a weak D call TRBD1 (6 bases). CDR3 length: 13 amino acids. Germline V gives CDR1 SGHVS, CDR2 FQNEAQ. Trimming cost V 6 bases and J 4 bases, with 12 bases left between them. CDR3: CASRPGVTTEAFF. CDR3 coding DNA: TGTGCCAGCAGACCAGGGGTAACCACTGAAGCTTTCTTT.

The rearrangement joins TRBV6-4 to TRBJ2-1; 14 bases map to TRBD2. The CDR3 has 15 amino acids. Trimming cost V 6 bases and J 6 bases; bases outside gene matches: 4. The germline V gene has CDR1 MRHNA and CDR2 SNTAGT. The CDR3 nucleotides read TGTGCCAGCAGCCCCGGGACTAGCGGGAGCAATGAGCAGTTCTTC. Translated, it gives CASSPGTSGSNEQFF.

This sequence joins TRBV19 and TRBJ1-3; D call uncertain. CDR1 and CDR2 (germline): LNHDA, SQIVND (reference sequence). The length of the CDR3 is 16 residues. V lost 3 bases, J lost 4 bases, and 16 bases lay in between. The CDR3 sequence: CASSIIPDGGGNTIYF. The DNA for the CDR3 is TGTGCCAGTAGTATCATCCCGGACGGAGGAGGAAACACCATATATTTT.

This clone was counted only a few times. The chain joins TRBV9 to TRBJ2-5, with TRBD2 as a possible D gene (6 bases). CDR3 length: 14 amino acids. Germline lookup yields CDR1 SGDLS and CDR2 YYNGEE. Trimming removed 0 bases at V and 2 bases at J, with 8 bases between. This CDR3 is CASSVGGTQETQYF. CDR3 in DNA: TGTGCCAGCAGCGTAGGAGGGACTCAAGAGACCCAGTACTTC.

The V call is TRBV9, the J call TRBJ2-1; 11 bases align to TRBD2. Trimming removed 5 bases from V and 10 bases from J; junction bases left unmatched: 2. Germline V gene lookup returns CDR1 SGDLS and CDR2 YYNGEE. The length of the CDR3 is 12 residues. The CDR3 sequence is CASSRLAGEQFF. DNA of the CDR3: TGTGCCAGCAGTCGACTAGCGGGGGAGCAGTTCTTC.

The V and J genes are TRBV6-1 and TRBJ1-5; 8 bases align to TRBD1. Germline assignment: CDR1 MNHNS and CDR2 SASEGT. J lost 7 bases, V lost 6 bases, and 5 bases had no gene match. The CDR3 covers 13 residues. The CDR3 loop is CASRGQVVQPQHF. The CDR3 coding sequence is TGTGCCAGCAGGGGACAGGTCGTGCAGCCCCAGCATTTT.

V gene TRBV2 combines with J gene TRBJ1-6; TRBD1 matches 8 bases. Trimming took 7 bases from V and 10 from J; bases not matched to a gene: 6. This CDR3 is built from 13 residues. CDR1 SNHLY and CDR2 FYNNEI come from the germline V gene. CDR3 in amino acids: CASMGQGASPLHF. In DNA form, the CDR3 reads TGTGCCAGCATGGGTCAGGGGGCATCACCCCTCCACTTT.

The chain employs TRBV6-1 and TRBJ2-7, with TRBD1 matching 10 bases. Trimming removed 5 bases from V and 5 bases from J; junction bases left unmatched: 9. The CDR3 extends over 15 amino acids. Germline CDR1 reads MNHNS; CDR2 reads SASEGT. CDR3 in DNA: TGTGCCAGCAGTTTTGACAGGGGGCGAAGAAACGAGCAGTACTTC. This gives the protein CASSFDRGRRNEQYF.